The text below deals with one TCR beta chain. The protocol was immunoSEQ multiplex PCR, while the TCRdb copy is restricted to in-frame clones and leaves out a portion. The sample consists of roughly 2.2 million clones, approximately 95% of them appearing once. The source of the sample is a study of shared clonotypes between healthy human individuals. The V gene's germline CDR1 is MDHEN and CDR2 SYDVKM. CDR3 length: 16 residues. The J segment lost 3 bases and the V segment lost 5 bases, leaving 7 bases of the junction unmatched. Sequencing used naive CD4+ T cells from PBMCs. Subset here: CD45RA+ positively selected. This clonotype was sampled from a man aged 18 to 30 in good health. Some clones in this sample may be carry-over from other donors' samples. The chain has TRBV28 and TRBJ2-3; TRBD2 agrees at 11 bases. In DNA form, the CDR3 reads TGTGCCAGCAGTGCCCCACTAGCGGGAGCGACAGATACGCAGTATTTT. Its protein product is CASSAPLAGATDTQYF.